This T cell receptor (beta chain) was found in a study of blood T cells in healthy people across ages (dated by TCRdb to about 2015). Describing the broader study: Template switching captured roughly one uniquely barcoded TCR beta cDNA molecule per two T cells in model experiments. The study measured age-related changes in TCR beta repertoire diversity using deep sequencing normalized with unique cDNA molecular identifiers. Four age groups were formed from the donors: young (average approximately 15 years), middle-aged (around 41), aged (around 68) and long-lived (around 82). To avoid experimental bias, donors of different ages were randomly spread across the sequencing lanes. Using the same blood draw, the study looked at two additional independent replicas of 1 million unique cDNA reads for two donors, one aged 18 to 30 and the other aged 80 or older.

Libraries were built with 5' RACE. Sequencing relied on an Illumina HiSeq 2500. The second PCR ran for roughly 7 to 11 cycles and used a J-beta primer mix along with a sample-barcoded 5' primer. A unique molecular identifier was introduced onto each TCR beta cDNA molecule by a template-switch 5' adaptor carrying 12 random nucleotides. Each sample yielded at least 2.5 million CDR3-containing paired-end reads. The Mint cDNA synthesis kit, primed by a TRBC-specific oligonucleotide, was used to synthesize first-strand cDNA from all RNA. Following uracil-DNA glycosylase treatment, all cDNA underwent a first 18-cycle PCR with the universal primers M1SS and BC2_uni_R. The authors' pipeline ran thus. Normalization of each sample was performed by random selection of 1 million high-quality reads, each carrying a distinct molecular identifier. Instead of being binned into consensus sequences, reads that shared molecular identifiers were thrown out. MiTCR, with a Q25 quality threshold and the strictest error-elimination algorithm, was used for CDR3 identification, clonotype clustering and error correction. A nonparametric unseen species model with Euler transformation was used to estimate lower-bound total TCR beta diversity. TCRdb reworked the public reads: Q25 trimming with fastp, MiXCR clone assembly, productive beta chains retained. Rows are combined by CDR3 protein, so each entry shows the most common genes and DNA. The V and J calls and clone size come from TCRdb's table, not from the authors' own analysis. This sample comprises approximately 810,000 distinct CDR3 sequences, about 36% of them detected only once. The ten biggest clones cover 10% to 15% of the sample.

A word on this clonotype: Its antigen target is currently unknown. No base-level quality is on record; no much larger clone is a single base apart.

Overall results and qualifications from the work: Estimates of total diversity from one million sequenced T cells were regarded as lower bounds and underestimates. Conclusive comparison of naive and antigen-experienced compartments was prevented by the profiling of bulk unsorted PBMCs. Compared with the aged group, the long-lived group had more naive CD4+ T cells, fewer expanded clones and increased TCR diversity, suggesting age selection. Observed TCR beta diversity per million T cells fell roughly linearly with age, and a significant reduction was already apparent by age about 38. Donor CMV infection status was unknown, potentially confounding age-related changes in expanded clonotypes. The percentage of naive T cells measured by flow cytometry correlated strongly with observed TCR beta diversity.

The 40 or so donors, aged about 6 to 90 years, were systemically healthy Caucasian individuals from Russia. Each donor gave ten milliliters of peripheral blood, collected into EDTA-treated Vacutainer tubes. Ficoll-Paque density-gradient centrifugation was used to isolate PBMCs, with at least 7 million per sample. Trizol reagent was used to extract total RNA from the PBMCs, yielding at least 6 micrograms per sample. Naive CD45RAhigh/CD27high T cell percentages were measured by flow cytometry on a PBMC aliquot from every donor. Material: blood. This clonotype originated in a young man in good health.

The CDR3 sequence is CASRPDRGLETQYF. The sequenced DNA is TGTGCCAGCAGGCCGGACAGGGGGTTGGAGACCCAGTACTTC. The sequence links TRBV12-3 or TRBV12-4 to TRBJ2-5, and 10 junction bases match TRBD1. From its cysteine to its phenylalanine, the CDR3 spans 14 amino acids. Only the CDR3 portion is preserved as DNA: 42 bases, with reading frame beginning at the first base. At the junction V is shortened by 6 bases and J by 5 bases; bases outside the gene matches: 6.